The 20 T cell receptor beta chains reported below all come from one sample, sequenced in a study of blood T cell repertoires in COVID-19. TCRdb keeps only in-frame clones here, not all; method: immunoSEQ multiplex PCR. The sample records under 300,000 clones, over 80% being singletons. Specimen: peripheral blood. The receptors come from a woman aged 40 to 55 with acute or convalescent COVID-19.

The chain has TRBV6-6 and TRBJ1-5, with D possibly matching TRBD1 (6 bases). V lost 6 bases and J 4 bases, leaving 16 bases between the germline ends. Germline CDR1 and CDR2: MNHNY and SVGAGI (reference sequence). The CDR3 extends over 15 amino acids. CDR3 in amino acids: CASSNGGGANQPQHF. CDR3 coding DNA: TGTGCCAGCAGCAATGGTGGGGGGGCAAATCAGCCCCAGCATTTT.

The chain employs TRBV18 and TRBJ1-2; possible D gene TRBD1, 5 bases. The ends were cut back, 4 bases at V and 8 bases at J, with 17 bases in the middle. CDR3 length equals 14 residues. Germline V gives CDR1 KGHSH, CDR2 LQKENI. CDR3 sequence (DNA): TGTGCCAGCTCACTTGAGTACCCAGGGCTCGGCTACACCTTC. Its translation is CASSLEYPGLGYTF.

The chain recombines TRBV27 with TRBJ1-1, with D possibly matching TRBD1 (6 bases). The CDR3 has 15 residues. With 3 bases removed from V and 4 bases from J, the gap between germline ends came to 15 bases. Per the germline V gene, CDR1 is MNHEY and CDR2 is SMNVEV (reference sequence). CDR3: CASSFKGGVGTEAFF. The CDR3 DNA reads as TGTGCCAGCAGTTTTAAAGGGGGGGTGGGCACTGAAGCTTTCTTT.

This chain connects TRBV2 to TRBJ1-6; D is perhaps TRBD1 (6 bases). The ends were cut back, 0 bases at V and 7 bases at J, with 10 bases in the middle. CDR3 length: 15 residues. Per the germline V gene, CDR1 is SNHLY and CDR2 is FYNNEI. The CDR3 reads CASSEAQDRNSPLHF. DNA for the CDR3: TGTGCCAGCAGTGAAGCCCAGGACAGAAATTCACCCCTCCACTTT.

The chain combines TRBV19 with TRBJ1-2; 8 nucleotides line up with TRBD1. Germline CDR1 and CDR2: LNHDA and SQIVND (reference sequence). After removal of 4 bases from V and 7 bases from J, the junction contained 8 bases not matched to a gene. This CDR3 is 14 amino acids long. In DNA form, the CDR3 reads TGTGCCAGTAGTAGGGGGCAGGGGGCGAGTGGCTACACCTTC. It is translated as CASSRGQGASGYTF.

This clone showed up just a few times. The chain uses TRBV7-6 and TRBJ2-1; 8 bases match TRBD2. From germline, CDR1 is SGHVS and CDR2 FNYEAQ. The V gene end was trimmed by 2 bases and the J gene end by 7 bases; junction bases not matched to a gene: 7. The CDR3 has 15 amino acids. In DNA form, the CDR3 reads TGTGCCAGCAGCTTACTTCCGGGGGGGCGGAATGAGCAGTTCTTC. The encoded protein is CASSLLPGGRNEQFF. Full variable domain (rest looked up from reference TRBV7-6 and TRBJ2-1): GAGVSQSPRYKVTKRGQDVALRCDPISGHVSLYWYRQALGQGPEFLTYFNYEAQQDKSGLPNDRFSAERPEGSISTLTIQRTEQRDSAMYRCASSLLPGGRNEQFFGPGTRLTVL.

For the CDR3, the DNA is TGTGCCAGCTCACCTTCCCCGGGACAGGGAATAGCTTTCTTT. It specifies CASSPSPGQGIAFF. The V gene is TRBV18, the J gene TRBJ1-1, with TRBD1 matching 9 bases. The CDR3 totals 14 residues. Germline V gives CDR1 KGHSH, CDR2 LQKENI. J lost 10 bases, V lost 3 bases, and 9 bases had no gene match.

The chain combines TRBV5-5 with TRBJ1-1; D gene uncertain. The germline V and J ends were trimmed by 2 bases and 1 base, with 6 bases remaining between them. Germline CDR1 SGHKS, CDR2 YYEKEE (reference sequence). This CDR3 region has 13 residues. The CDR3 sequence is CASSFGRNTEAFF. The CDR3 coding sequence is TGTGCCAGCAGCTTCGGGAGGAACACTGAAGCTTTCTTT.

The chain uses TRBV7-2 and TRBJ2-5; D gene uncertain. Per the germline V gene, CDR1 is SGHTA and CDR2 is FQGNSA. The V end was cut by 4 bases, the J end by 0 bases, with 21 bases between. The CDR3 loop spans 18 amino acids. CDR3 sequence reads: CASSSFLVSSLYQETQYF. For the CDR3, the DNA is TGTGCCAGCAGCTCCTTCTTAGTTTCGTCGTTGTACCAAGAGACCCAGTACTTC.

The chain uses TRBV6-2 or TRBV6-3 and TRBJ2-2, with TRBD2 as a possible D gene (6 bases). Trimming took 2 bases from V and 6 from J, leaving 16 bases between them. CDR1 is MNHEY, CDR2 SVGEGT, per germline. The CDR3 length is 16 residues. CDR3 protein: CASSYRRGVHPGELFF. The CDR3 DNA is TGTGCCAGCAGTTACAGGAGGGGAGTGCATCCCGGGGAGCTGTTTTTT.

This clone came up a few times. This rearrangement joins TRBV19 to TRBJ1-1, with unresolved D. Germline values: CDR1 LNHDA, CDR2 SQIVND (reference sequence). Trimming stripped 6 bases from V and 0 bases from J, with 11 bases between. The CDR3 covers 14 residues. The CDR3 nucleotides are TGTGCCAGTAGATGGGCGCTCATGAACACTGAAGCTTTCTTT. Its translation: CASRWALMNTEAFF.

There are a few counts of this clone. For the CDR3, the DNA is TGTGCCTGGAGTGGGGACAAAACTTATAGCAATCAGCCCCAGCATTTT. It yields the protein CAWSGDKTYSNQPQHF. The gene calls are TRBV30 and TRBJ1-5; tentative D call: TRBD1 (6 bases). The germline V gene has CDR1 GTSNPN and CDR2 SVGIG (reference sequence). Trimming stripped 1 base from V and 0 bases from J, with 13 bases between. The CDR3 extends over 16 amino acids.

CDR3 nucleotides: TGTGCCAGCAGCCCAAGGGGACAAAATAAAGCTTTCTTT. Its translation: CASSPRGQNKAFF. The chain recombines TRBV12-3 or TRBV12-4 with TRBJ1-1, with D tentatively TRBD1 (6 bases). The length of the CDR3 is 13 residues. V lost 6 bases to trimming and J lost 9 bases, with 17 bases between them.

The chain carries TRBV9 and TRBJ2-3; D gene uncertain. There are 14 residues in the CDR3. Per the germline V gene, CDR1 is SGDLS and CDR2 is YYNGEE. V was clipped by 4 bases and J by 1 base, with 10 bases between them. CDR3 sequence: CASSLWSGTDTQYF. The CDR3 DNA is TGTGCCAGCAGCTTATGGTCAGGCACAGATACGCAGTATTTT.

The rearrangement uses TRBV2 and TRBJ1-1; 10 bases map to TRBD1. Germline V CDR1 and CDR2: SNHLY, FYNNEI. V was clipped by 2 bases and J by 11 bases; unmatched bases: 5. CDR3 length: 13 residues. The CDR3 protein is CASSEFRTGGAFF. CDR3 nucleotide sequence: TGTGCCAGCAGTGAATTTCGGACAGGGGGGGCTTTCTTT.

The chain recombines TRBV6-5 with TRBJ1-1, with 7 bases lining up with TRBD1. CDR1 MNHEY and CDR2 SVGAGI come from the germline V gene. There are 15 residues in the CDR3. Trimming took 5 bases from V and 5 from J; bases not matched to a gene: 11. The CDR3 sequence: CASSPYRGLGTEAFF. DNA for the CDR3: TGTGCCAGCAGTCCCTACAGGGGACTGGGGACTGAAGCTTTCTTT.

The CDR3 DNA reads TGTGCCAGCAGCCAAGATCTTCCGTGGGCAGGGGACACTGAAGCTTTCTTT. Its translation: CASSQDLPWAGDTEAFF. The rearrangement links TRBV14 to TRBJ1-1; perhaps TRBD1 as D (6 bases). V was pared by 0 bases and J by 3 bases, with 17 bases between. The CDR3 sequence is 17 residues long. CDR1 SGHDN and CDR2 FVKESK come from the germline V gene. Full variable domain (outside the CDR3, taken from reference TRBV14 and TRBJ1-1): EAGVTQFPSHSVIEKGQTVTLRCDPISGHDNLYWYRRVMGKEIKFLLHFVKESKQDESGMPNNRFLAERTGGTYSTLKVQPAELEDSGVYFCASSQDLPWAGDTEAFFGQGTRLTVV.

The rearrangement uses TRBV6-1 and TRBJ1-1; 7 bases map to TRBD1. CDR1 and CDR2 (germline): MNHNS, SASEGT. CDR3 length: 19 amino acids. Trimming cost V 2 bases and J 1 base; bases outside gene matches: 16. CDR3 region: CASSEQPLYLTGPNTEAFF. CDR3 sequence (DNA): TGTGCCAGCAGTGAACAACCTCTTTACTTGACAGGGCCGAACACTGAAGCTTTCTTT.

The rearrangement joins TRBV21-1 to TRBJ2-7; the tabulated D call, TRBD1, remains unverified against the DNA. TRBV21-1 is a known pseudogene. This CDR3 spans 15 amino acids. CDR3 nucleotides: TGTGCCAGCAGCCGCCGGGACAGGGGCCCCTACGAGCAGTACGTC. This codes for CASSRRDRGPYEQYV.

This chain links TRBV9 with TRBJ2-2, with 7 nucleotides matching TRBD2. V lost 2 bases, J lost 2 bases, and 9 bases stayed unmatched. The germline V gene encodes CDR1 SGDLS and CDR2 YYNGEE. This CDR3 has 17 amino acids. The CDR3 DNA sequence: TGTGCCAGCAGCGTTGGCCCCGGGACTACCAACACCGGGGAGCTGTTTTTT. It is translated as CASSVGPGTTNTGELFF.